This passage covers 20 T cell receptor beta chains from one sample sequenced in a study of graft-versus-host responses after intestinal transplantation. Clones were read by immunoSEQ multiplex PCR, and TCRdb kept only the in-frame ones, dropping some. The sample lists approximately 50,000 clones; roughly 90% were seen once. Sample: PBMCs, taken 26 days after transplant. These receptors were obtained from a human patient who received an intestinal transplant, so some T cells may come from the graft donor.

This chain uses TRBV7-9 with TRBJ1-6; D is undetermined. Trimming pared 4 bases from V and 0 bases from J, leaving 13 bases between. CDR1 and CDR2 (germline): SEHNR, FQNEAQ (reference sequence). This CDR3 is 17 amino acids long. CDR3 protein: CASSSSTQSSYNSPLHF. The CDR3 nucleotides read TGTGCCAGCAGCTCCTCGACTCAGAGCTCCTATAATTCACCCCTCCACTTT.

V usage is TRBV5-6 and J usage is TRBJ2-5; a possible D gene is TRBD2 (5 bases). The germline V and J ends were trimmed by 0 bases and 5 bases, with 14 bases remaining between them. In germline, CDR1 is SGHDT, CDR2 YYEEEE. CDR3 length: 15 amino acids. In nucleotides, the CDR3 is TGTGCCAGCAGCTTGGATGGCGGGTTGTGGGAGACCCAGTACTTC. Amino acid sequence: CASSLDGGLWETQYF.

The CDR3 loop reads CASSPGTDHYNEQFF. CDR3 coding DNA: TGTGCCAGCAGCCCCGGGACAGATCACTACAATGAGCAGTTCTTC. The rearrangement uses TRBV6-5 and TRBJ2-1, with 7 bases that match TRBD1. V was clipped by 6 bases and J by 3 bases; unmatched bases: 8. Per the germline V gene, CDR1 is MNHEY and CDR2 is SVGAGI. The CDR3 runs 15 residues.

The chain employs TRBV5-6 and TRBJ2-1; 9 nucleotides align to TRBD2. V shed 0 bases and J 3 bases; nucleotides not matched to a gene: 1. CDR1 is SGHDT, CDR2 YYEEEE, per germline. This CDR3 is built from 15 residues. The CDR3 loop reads CASSLGLADYNEQFF. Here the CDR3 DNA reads TGTGCCAGCAGCTTGGGACTAGCGGACTACAATGAGCAGTTCTTC.

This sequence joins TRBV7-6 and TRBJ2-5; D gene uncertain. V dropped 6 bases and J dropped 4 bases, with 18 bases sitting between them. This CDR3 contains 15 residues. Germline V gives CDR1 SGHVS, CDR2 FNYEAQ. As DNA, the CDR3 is TGTGCCAGCAGTTCAACCTTAGGTGGGCGAGAGACCCAGTACTTC. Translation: CASSSTLGGRETQYF. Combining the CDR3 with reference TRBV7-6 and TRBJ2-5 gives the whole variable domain GAGVSQSPRYKVTKRGQDVALRCDPISGHVSLYWYRQALGQGPEFLTYFNYEAQQDKSGLPNDRFSAERPEGSISTLTIQRTEQRDSAMYRCASSSTLGGRETQYFGPGTRLLVL.

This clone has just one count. DNA for the CDR3: TGTGCCAGCAATATTCAGATCGCCCCGTACGTC. Encoded protein: CASNIQIAPYV. The gene calls are TRBV6-1 and TRBJ2-7, with no clear D. Deletions cut 7 bases from V and 12 bases from J, with 16 bases between. The CDR3 totals 11 residues. Germline CDR1 reads MNHNS; CDR2 reads SASEGT.

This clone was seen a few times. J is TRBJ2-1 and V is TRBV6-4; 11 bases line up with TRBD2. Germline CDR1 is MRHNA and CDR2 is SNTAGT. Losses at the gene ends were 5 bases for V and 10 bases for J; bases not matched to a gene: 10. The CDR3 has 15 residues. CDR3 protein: CASSPTSGGTGEQFF. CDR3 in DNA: TGTGCCAGCAGTCCTACTAGCGGGGGAACGGGGGAGCAGTTCTTC.

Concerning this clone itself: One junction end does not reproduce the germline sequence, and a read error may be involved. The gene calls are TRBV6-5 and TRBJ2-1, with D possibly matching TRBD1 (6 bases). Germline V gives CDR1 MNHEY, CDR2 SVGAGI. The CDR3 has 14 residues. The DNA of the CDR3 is TGTACCAGCAGCCCCACGGACAGACTCAATGAGCAGTTCTTC. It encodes CTSSPTDRLNEQFF.

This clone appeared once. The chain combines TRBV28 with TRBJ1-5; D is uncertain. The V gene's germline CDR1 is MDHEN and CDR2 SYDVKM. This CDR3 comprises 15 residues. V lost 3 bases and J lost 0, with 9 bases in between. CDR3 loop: CASSFLDNSNQPQHF. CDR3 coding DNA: TGTGCCAGCAGTTTCCTAGATAATAGCAATCAGCCCCAGCATTTT.

CDR3 coding DNA: TGTGCCAGCAGCGTAGGGACAAGGTTTTTCTCTGGAAACACCATATATTTT. As protein: CASSVGTRFFSGNTIYF. The chain couples TRBV9 to TRBJ1-3, with D maybe TRBD1 (5 bases). This CDR3 has 17 residues. V shed 0 bases and J shed 0 bases, with 13 bases lying between them. Germline lookup yields CDR1 SGDLS and CDR2 YYNGEE.

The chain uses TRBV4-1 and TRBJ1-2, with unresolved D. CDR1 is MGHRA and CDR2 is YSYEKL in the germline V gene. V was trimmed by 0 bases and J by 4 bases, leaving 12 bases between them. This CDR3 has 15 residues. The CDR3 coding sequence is TGCGCCAGCAGCCAAGAGGCGGGGAACTCCTATGGCTACACCTTC. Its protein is CASSQEAGNSYGYTF.

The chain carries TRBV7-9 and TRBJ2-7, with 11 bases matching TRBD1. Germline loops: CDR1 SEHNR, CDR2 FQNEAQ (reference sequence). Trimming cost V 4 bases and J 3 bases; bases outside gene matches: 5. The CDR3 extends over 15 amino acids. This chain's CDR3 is CASSSRTGGDYEQYF. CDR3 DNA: TGTGCCAGCAGCTCACGGACAGGGGGCGACTACGAGCAGTACTTC.

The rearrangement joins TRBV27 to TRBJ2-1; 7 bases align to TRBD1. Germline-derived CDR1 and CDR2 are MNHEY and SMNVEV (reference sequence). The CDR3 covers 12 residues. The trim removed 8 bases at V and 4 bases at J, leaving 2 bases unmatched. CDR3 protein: CASGTVYNEQFF. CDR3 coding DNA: TGTGCCAGCGGGACAGTGTACAATGAGCAGTTCTTC.

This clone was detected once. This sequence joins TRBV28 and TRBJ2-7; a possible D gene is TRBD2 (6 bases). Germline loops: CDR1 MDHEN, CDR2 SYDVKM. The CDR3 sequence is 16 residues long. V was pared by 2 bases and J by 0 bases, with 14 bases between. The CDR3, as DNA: TGTGCCAGCAGTTTAAGGCTAGCGAGGAGCTCCTACGAGCAGTACTTC. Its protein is CASSLRLARSSYEQYF.

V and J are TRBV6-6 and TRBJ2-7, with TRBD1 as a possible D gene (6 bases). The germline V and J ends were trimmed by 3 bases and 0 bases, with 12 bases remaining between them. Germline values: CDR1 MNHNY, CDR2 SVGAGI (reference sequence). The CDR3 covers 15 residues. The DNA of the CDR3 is TGTGCCAGCAGTTATCAGTTACAGGGCTCCTACGAGCAGTACGTC. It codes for CASSYQLQGSYEQYV.

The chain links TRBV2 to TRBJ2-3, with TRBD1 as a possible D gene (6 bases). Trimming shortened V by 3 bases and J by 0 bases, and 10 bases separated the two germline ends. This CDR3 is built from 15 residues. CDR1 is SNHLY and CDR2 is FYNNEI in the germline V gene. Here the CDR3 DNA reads TGTGCCAGCAGTGAGACAGGATCTAGCACAGATACGCAGTATTTT. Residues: CASSETGSSTDTQYF.

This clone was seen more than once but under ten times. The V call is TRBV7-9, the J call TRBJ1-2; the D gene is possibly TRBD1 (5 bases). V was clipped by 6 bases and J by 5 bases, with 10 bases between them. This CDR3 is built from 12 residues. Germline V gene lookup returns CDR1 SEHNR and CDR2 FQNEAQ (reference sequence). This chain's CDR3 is CASRLRDYGYTF. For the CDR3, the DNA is TGTGCCAGCAGGCTCAGGGATTATGGCTACACCTTC. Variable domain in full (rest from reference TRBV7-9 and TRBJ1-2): DTGVSQNPRHKITKRGQNVTFRCDPISEHNRLYWYRQTLGQGPEFLTYFQNEAQLEKSRLLSDRFSAERPKGSFSTLEIQRTEQGDSAMYLCASRLRDYGYTFGSGTRLTVV.

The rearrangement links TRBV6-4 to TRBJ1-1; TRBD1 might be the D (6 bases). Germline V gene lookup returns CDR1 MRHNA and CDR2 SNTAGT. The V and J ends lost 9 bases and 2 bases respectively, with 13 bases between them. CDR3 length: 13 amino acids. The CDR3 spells CARTGQLNTEAFF. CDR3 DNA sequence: TGTGCCAGAACGGGACAATTAAACACTGAAGCTTTCTTT.

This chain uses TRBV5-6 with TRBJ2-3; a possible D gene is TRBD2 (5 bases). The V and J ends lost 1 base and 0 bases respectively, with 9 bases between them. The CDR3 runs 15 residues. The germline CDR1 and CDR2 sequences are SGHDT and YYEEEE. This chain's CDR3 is CASSLFGGSTDTQYF. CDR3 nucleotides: TGTGCCAGCAGCTTGTTTGGCGGGAGCACAGATACGCAGTATTTT. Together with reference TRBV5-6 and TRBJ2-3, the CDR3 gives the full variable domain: DAGVTQSPTHLIKTRGQQVTLRCSPKSGHDTVSWYQQALGQGPQFIFQYYEEEERQRGNFPDRFSGHQFPNYSSELNVNALLLGDSALYLCASSLFGGSTDTQYFGPGTRLTVL.

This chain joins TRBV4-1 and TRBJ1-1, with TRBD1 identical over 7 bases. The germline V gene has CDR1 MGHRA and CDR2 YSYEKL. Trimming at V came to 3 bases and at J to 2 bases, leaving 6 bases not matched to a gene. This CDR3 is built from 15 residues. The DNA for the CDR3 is TGCGCCAGCAGCCATTTGACAGGGTTCAACACTGAAGCTTTCTTT. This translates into CASSHLTGFNTEAFF.